The subject of this entry is one TCR beta chain. The clone's antigen remains unknown. No base quality information exists; no much larger clone differs at one position. The data are from a study of blood T cell repertoires in COVID-19 (dated by TCRdb to the early 2020s). As for the study more broadly: Samples from collaborators originated in the United States, Italy and Spain and spanned both the acute and convalescent phases of COVID-19. The material from the prospective study consisted of cDNA or gDNA derived from T cells, B-cell-depleted T cells, or PBMCs. The dataset comprised deeply sampled blood TCRbeta repertoires from subjects exposed to, actively infected with, or recovered from COVID-19. The repertoires were made available in a free public database intended to serve as a resource for research on the immune response to SARS-CoV-2. The samples were drawn from two sources: the first 160 participants of the ongoing ImmuneRACE study, and 950 to 1,500 subjects contributed by 6 global collaborators. Sample metadata almost always included a de-identified subject ID, COVID-19 status, age in years and sex. HLA class I and class II types, where available, came from metadata supplied by the sample provider rather than from assay-based typing.

The immunoSEQ Assay, a bias-controlled multiplex PCR, was used to amplify TCRbeta CDR3 regions from genomic DNA. Concerning the study's data processing: Nucleated cell counts per sample were estimated from amplification of reference gene primers within the assay. Sequence reads were collapsed and filtered to measure the absolute abundance of every unique TCRbeta CDR3 rearrangement. For each sample, productive Simpson clonality was calculated as the square root of Simpson's diversity index over productive rearrangements. The immuneACCESS repertoire file appears here via TCRdb, limited to in-frame rearrangements. These files lack a portion of the clones; in checked studies, under half of the deficit traces to unresolved V genes, and the cause of the others is not known. V and J calls and clone size are given by that table; D and trimming were obtained from the DNA. The sample table lists about 240,000 clones, around 84% of them with a count of one. The ten largest clones add up to 6% to 9% of the sample.

CDR1 and CDR2, looked up from the germline V gene, are SGHRS and YFSETQ. V sheds 1 base and J sheds 9 bases, leaving 11 bases between their ends. The CDR3 covers 14 residues, taking in both the cysteine and the phenylalanine. Kept here is only the CDR3 DNA, which spans 42 bases and is read in frame from base 1. General study outcomes and caveats: The amount of clinical and demographic metadata varied by source and participant and was provided uncurated.

Collaborating institutions collected whole blood in K2EDTA tubes following their own protocols. For TCRbeta analysis, collaborators shipped samples in one of three forms: frozen whole blood, isolated PBMCs, or DNA extracted from either of those sample types. The rearranged chain carries TRBV5-1 and TRBJ1-6, and possibly TRBD1, on 6 matching bases. Sequencing was carried out using peripheral blood. The clonotype was recovered from an older woman with active or convalescent COVID-19. CDR3 loop: CASSLQGLISPLHF. The bases are TGCGCCAGCAGCTTGCAGGGGTTGATTTCACCCCTCCACTTT.